Below, 25 T cell receptor beta chains from the same sample are listed, as sequenced in a study of circulating and synovial CD4+ cells in juvenile arthritis. The method was immunoSEQ multiplex PCR; TCRdb's version includes in-frame clones alone and lacks a portion of them. The table shows tens of thousands of clones, with nearly 95% occurring only once. Sequenced: CD4+ T cells from blood. The receptors were gathered from a human donor with juvenile idiopathic arthritis.

The CDR3 protein is CASSLRTGGLMNTEAFF. The CDR3 DNA sequence: TGTGCCAGCAGTTTACGGACAGGGGGCTTGATGAACACTGAAGCTTTCTTT. This chain uses TRBV27 with TRBJ1-1, with 11 bases that match TRBD1. Germline V lookup: CDR1 MNHEY, CDR2 SMNVEV (reference sequence). With V trimmed by 2 bases and J by 0 bases, 5 bases remained unmatched. The CDR3 is made up of 17 amino acids.

The chain has TRBV7-2 and TRBJ1-3; 9 bases are a match to TRBD1. Trimming removed 1 base from V and 6 bases from J; junction bases left unmatched: 13. The CDR3 extends over 18 amino acids. Germline CDR1 and CDR2: SGHTA and FQGNSA. CDR3 DNA: TGTGCCAGCAGCTTAGGATACAGGGGGCAGGGCAAGAAAAACACCATATATTTT. Translating it yields CASSLGYRGQGKKNTIYF.

The V call is TRBV19, the J call TRBJ1-1; D is ambiguous. V lost 4 bases and J 5 bases, leaving 14 bases between the germline ends. The CDR3 consists of 14 residues. The germline V gene has CDR1 LNHDA and CDR2 SQIVND (reference sequence). The chain's CDR3 is CASSRGGIRTEAFF. Written as DNA, the CDR3 is TGTGCCAGTAGTAGGGGAGGGATCCGGACTGAAGCTTTCTTT.

The chain has TRBV10-2 and TRBJ2-1; 7 nucleotides line up with TRBD1. Trimming took 7 bases from V and 2 from J; bases not matched to a gene: 5. The CDR3 loop spans 14 amino acids. Germline CDR1 and CDR2: WSHSY and SAAADI. CDR3 residues: CASKLTGPYNEQFF. CDR3 DNA sequence: TGCGCCAGCAAATTGACAGGGCCCTACAATGAGCAGTTCTTC.

The V call is TRBV4-2, the J call TRBJ2-2; D perhaps matches TRBD2 (5 bases). Trimming cost V 1 base and J 1 base, with 10 bases left between them. CDR3 length equals 16 residues. Germline CDR1 LGHNA, CDR2 YNFKEQ. In nucleotides, the CDR3 is TGTGCCAGCAGCCAAGCGGGGTTTCAGAACACCGGGGAGCTGTTTTTT. This gives the protein CASSQAGFQNTGELFF.

The V and J genes are TRBV9 and TRBJ2-3, with D possibly TRBD2 on 5 matching bases. The CDR3 has 18 residues. V gave up 1 base and J gave up 0 bases, with 18 bases separating them. The germline V gene has CDR1 SGDLS and CDR2 YYNGEE. CDR3 in DNA: TGTGCCAGCAGCGTAATCCCCAGCGGTCCTACTAGCACAGATACGCAGTATTTT. Amino acids: CASSVIPSGPTSTDTQYF.

As concerns this clone: Relative to the germline gene, one junction end is altered; a read error may explain this. The same CDR3 is also encoded by other DNA sequences in this sample. The genes are TRBV5-1 and TRBJ1-6, with D maybe TRBD1 (6 bases). The CDR3 totals 17 residues. Germline V gene data show CDR1 as SGHRS and CDR2 as YFSETQ. The CDR3 spells CASSLDRSGAYNSPLHF. CDR3 coding DNA: TGCGCCAGCAGCTTGGATCGTTCAGGGGCCTATAATTCCCCCCTCCACTTT.

V usage is TRBV9 and J usage is TRBJ2-7; 7 bases match TRBD2. The trim removed 4 bases at V and 4 bases at J, leaving 5 bases unmatched. Per germline, CDR1 SGDLS and CDR2 YYNGEE. The CDR3 length is 13 residues. In nucleotides, the CDR3 is TGTGCCAGCAGCAAATCGGGGGGATACGAGCAGTACTTC. This gives the protein CASSKSGGYEQYF.

The chain combines TRBV19 with TRBJ1-1; D is perhaps TRBD1 (6 bases). V was pared by 1 base and J by 9 bases, with 18 bases between. The germline V gene encodes CDR1 LNHDA and CDR2 SQIVND (reference sequence). The CDR3 covers 15 residues. CDR3 protein: CASSIAWGPGRQAFF. The CDR3 DNA reads TGTGCCAGTAGTATAGCTTGGGGGCCGGGGCGACAAGCTTTCTTT. Complete variable domain (other parts from reference TRBV19 and TRBJ1-1): DGGITQSPKYLFRKEGQNVTLSCEQNLNHDAMYWYRQDPGQGLRLIYYSQIVNDFQKGDIAEGYSVSREKKESFPLTVTSAQKNPTAFYLCASSIAWGPGRQAFFGQGTRLTVV.

The chain joins TRBV5-6 to TRBJ2-5; the D gene is possibly TRBD2 (6 bases). V gave up 2 bases and J gave up 3 bases, with 14 bases separating them. CDR1 SGHDT and CDR2 YYEEEE come from the germline V gene. The CDR3 runs 15 residues. CDR3 sequence (DNA): TGTGCCAGCAGCTTCCGGGGGTTGTCCAAAGAGACCCAGTACTTC. Its protein is CASSFRGLSKETQYF.

The chain couples TRBV2 to TRBJ1-2; 7 nucleotides align to TRBD1. Germline trimming cut 3 bases from V and 4 bases from J; bases unmatched to any gene: 2. Germline-derived CDR1 and CDR2 are SNHLY and FYNNEI. The CDR3 length is 13 residues. In DNA form, the CDR3 reads TGTGCCAGCAGTGAGCGACAGGGCTATGGCTACACCTTC. Residues: CASSERQGYGYTF.

This sequence joins TRBV30 and TRBJ2-1; TRBD2 aligns across 11 bases. With V trimmed by 0 bases and J by 7 bases, 17 bases remained unmatched. CDR1 is GTSNPN and CDR2 is SVGIG in the germline V gene (reference sequence). The CDR3 sequence is 19 residues long. The chain's CDR3 is CAWSVPLALAGGSRNEQFF. CDR3 DNA sequence: TGTGCCTGGAGTGTACCTTTGGCGCTAGCGGGAGGAAGTCGGAATGAGCAGTTCTTC.

The chain employs TRBV10-3 and TRBJ2-2, with a tentative D call TRBD2 (7 bases). The V gene's germline CDR1 is ENHRY and CDR2 SYGVKD. V was trimmed by 6 bases and J by 5 bases, leaving 19 bases between them. The CDR3 covers 16 residues. CDR3 DNA sequence: TGTGCCATCAGCCCCCCCTCCGCGGGGGCTACCGGGGAGCTGTTTTTT. Translated: CAISPPSAGATGELFF.

The chain links TRBV6-1 to TRBJ1-2; D not certain. V was clipped by 6 bases and J by 5 bases, with 10 bases between them. This CDR3 is built from 12 residues. CDR1 MNHNS and CDR2 SASEGT come from the germline V gene. This CDR3 is CASRTERYGYTF. DNA of the CDR3: TGTGCCAGCAGGACGGAGAGATATGGCTACACCTTC.

The CDR3 DNA reads TGTGCCAGCAGCGTAGCTGGCGGGGGGGCCCATGAGCAGTTCTTC. Translated, it gives CASSVAGGGAHEQFF. The chain links TRBV9 to TRBJ2-1, with 9 bases identical to TRBD2. V lost 0 bases to trimming and J lost 8 bases; unmatched junction nucleotides: 6. There are 15 residues in the CDR3. Germline V gives CDR1 SGDLS, CDR2 YYNGEE.

The sample holds a few counts of this clone. The gene calls are TRBV6-5 and TRBJ1-5; D remains ambiguous. This CDR3 has 12 amino acids. Germline V gene sequence: CDR1 MNHEY, CDR2 SVGAGI. Trimming took 4 bases from V and 6 from J, leaving 7 bases between them. DNA of the CDR3: TGTGCCAGCAGTTCTGGACTTCAGCCCCAGCATTTT. Translation: CASSSGLQPQHF.

This CDR3 reads CASSADRGNEQFF. CDR3 DNA sequence: TGTGCCAGCAGCGCCGACAGGGGGAATGAGCAGTTCTTC. The rearrangement links TRBV9 to TRBJ2-1; TRBD1 matches at 9 bases. Germline V gene lookup returns CDR1 SGDLS and CDR2 YYNGEE. V shed 3 bases, J shed 7 bases, and the junction held 2 bases outside the gene matches. The CDR3 is 13 residues long.

The chain is built from TRBV19 and TRBJ2-4; D perhaps matches TRBD1 (5 bases). V lost 4 bases and J 11 bases, leaving 21 bases between the germline ends. Germline CDR1 reads LNHDA; CDR2 reads SQIVND (reference sequence). The CDR3 is 15 residues long. The CDR3 DNA is TGTGCCAGTAGTACCCGATGGACGGTGGAAGGGGTTCAGTACTTC. Its translation: CASSTRWTVEGVQYF. Full variable domain (rest looked up from reference TRBV19 and TRBJ2-4): DGGITQSPKYLFRKEGQNVTLSCEQNLNHDAMYWYRQDPGQGLRLIYYSQIVNDFQKGDIAEGYSVSREKKESFPLTVTSAQKNPTAFYLCASSTRWTVEGVQYFGAGTRLSVL.

This chain uses TRBV5-5 with TRBJ2-3, with a possible D match to TRBD2 (5 bases). Between the trimmed V and J ends, which lost 4 bases and 4 bases, there was a span of 16 bases. The CDR3 runs to 15 residues. Germline CDR1 SGHKS, CDR2 YYEKEE (reference sequence). For the CDR3, the DNA is TGTGCCAGCAGCCGGCCGGGGTTTTGGGCAGATACGCAGTATTTT. Residues: CASSRPGFWADTQYF.

This clone turned up a few times. The gene calls are TRBV4-2 and TRBJ1-3; weak D call: TRBD1 (5 bases). This CDR3 spans 14 amino acids. CDR1 LGHNA and CDR2 YNFKEQ come from the germline V gene. Between the trimmed V and J ends, which lost 0 bases and 3 bases, there was a span of 6 bases. The CDR3 DNA sequence: TGTGCCAGCAGCCAAGAAAGGGGTGGAAACACCATATATTTT. Its translation is CASSQERGGNTIYF.

The rearrangement links TRBV5-8 to TRBJ2-1; TRBD2 agrees at 7 bases. CDR3 size: 15 residues. The germline V gene encodes CDR1 SGHTS and CDR2 YDEGEE. Trimming at V came to 6 bases and at J to 7 bases, leaving 13 bases not matched to a gene. In nucleotides, the CDR3 is TGTGCCAGCAACCCAAACGGGAGGATGGAAAATGAGCAGTTCTTC. Protein product: CASNPNGRMENEQFF.

This chain joins TRBV29-1 and TRBJ2-4; the D is unclear. This CDR3 spans 12 amino acids. The germline V and J ends were trimmed by 2 bases and 4 bases, with 6 bases remaining between them. Germline assignment: CDR1 SQVTM and CDR2 ANQGSEA. The CDR3 here is CSVEPQKNIQYF. CDR3 DNA: TGCAGCGTTGAACCACAGAAAAACATTCAGTACTTC.

J is TRBJ1-4 and V is TRBV28; D is unclear. CDR3 length equals 13 residues. Deletions cut 4 bases from V and 7 bases from J, with 10 bases between. Looked up from germline, CDR1 is MDHEN and CDR2 is SYDVKM. CDR3 protein: CASSSPGSEKLFF. CDR3 coding DNA: TGTGCCAGCAGTTCTCCGGGAAGTGAAAAACTGTTTTTT.

This chain connects TRBV7-3 to TRBJ1-2; D possibly corresponds to TRBD1 (5 bases). Per germline, CDR1 SGHTA and CDR2 FQGTGA. Trimming pared 5 bases from V and 4 bases from J, leaving 20 bases between. CDR3 size: 16 residues. The CDR3 bases are TGTGCCAGCAGCCTCTCAAGTGCGGGGGGAAGCTATGGCTACACCTTC. Translating gives CASSLSSAGGSYGYTF.

The chain employs TRBV6-1 and TRBJ2-7; D call uncertain. Trimming took off 0 bases at V and 1 base at J, with 10 bases between the two ends. This CDR3 has 15 amino acids. The germline V gene encodes CDR1 MNHNS and CDR2 SASEGT. CDR3 in amino acids: CASSEAAPISYEQYF. CDR3 sequence (DNA): TGTGCCAGCAGTGAAGCGGCACCAATTTCCTACGAGCAGTACTTC.